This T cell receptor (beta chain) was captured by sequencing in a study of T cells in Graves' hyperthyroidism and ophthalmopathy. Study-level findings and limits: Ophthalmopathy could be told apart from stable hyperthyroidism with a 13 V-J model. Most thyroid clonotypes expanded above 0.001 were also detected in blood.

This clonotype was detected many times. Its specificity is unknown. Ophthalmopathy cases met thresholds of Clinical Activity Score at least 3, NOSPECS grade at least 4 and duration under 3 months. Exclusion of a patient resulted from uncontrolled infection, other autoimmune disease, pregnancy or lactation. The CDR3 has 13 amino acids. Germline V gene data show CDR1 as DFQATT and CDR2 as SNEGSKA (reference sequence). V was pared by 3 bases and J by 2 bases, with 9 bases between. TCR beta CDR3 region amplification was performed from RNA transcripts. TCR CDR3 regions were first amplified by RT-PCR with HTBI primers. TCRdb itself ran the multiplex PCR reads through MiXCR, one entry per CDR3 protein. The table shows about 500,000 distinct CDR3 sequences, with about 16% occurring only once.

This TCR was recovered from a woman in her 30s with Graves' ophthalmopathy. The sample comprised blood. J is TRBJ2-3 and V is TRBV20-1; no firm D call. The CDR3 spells CSASKGVTDTQYF. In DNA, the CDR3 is TGCAGTGCTAGCAAAGGAGTCACAGATACGCAGTATTTT.